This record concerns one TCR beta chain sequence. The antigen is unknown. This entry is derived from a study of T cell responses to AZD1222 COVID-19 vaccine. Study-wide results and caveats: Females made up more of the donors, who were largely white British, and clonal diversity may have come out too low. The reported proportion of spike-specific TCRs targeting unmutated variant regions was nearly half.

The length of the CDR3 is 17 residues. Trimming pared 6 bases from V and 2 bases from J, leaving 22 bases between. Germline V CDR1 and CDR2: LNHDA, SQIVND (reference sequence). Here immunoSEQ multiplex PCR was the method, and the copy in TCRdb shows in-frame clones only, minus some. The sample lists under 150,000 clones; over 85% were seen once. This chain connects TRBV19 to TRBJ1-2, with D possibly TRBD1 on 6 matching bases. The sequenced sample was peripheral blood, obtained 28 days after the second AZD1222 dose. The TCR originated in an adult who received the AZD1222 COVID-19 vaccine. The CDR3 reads CASRKTSRTDTNYGYTF. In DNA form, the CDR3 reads TGTGCCAGTAGGAAAACCTCGAGGACAGACACAAACTATGGCTACACCTTC.